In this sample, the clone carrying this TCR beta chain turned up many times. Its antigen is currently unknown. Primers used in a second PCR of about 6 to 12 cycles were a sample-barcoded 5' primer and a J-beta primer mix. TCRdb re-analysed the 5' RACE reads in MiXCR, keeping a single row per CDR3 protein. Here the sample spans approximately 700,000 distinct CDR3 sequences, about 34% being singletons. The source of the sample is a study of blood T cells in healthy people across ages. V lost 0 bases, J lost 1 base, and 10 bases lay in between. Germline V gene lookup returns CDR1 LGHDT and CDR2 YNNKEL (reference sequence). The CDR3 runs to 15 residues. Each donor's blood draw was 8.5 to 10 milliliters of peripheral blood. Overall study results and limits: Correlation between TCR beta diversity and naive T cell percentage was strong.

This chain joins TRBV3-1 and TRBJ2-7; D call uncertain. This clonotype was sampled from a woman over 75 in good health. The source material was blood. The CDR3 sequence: CASSQDVTPSYEQYF. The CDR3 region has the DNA TGTGCCAGCAGCCAAGACGTGACGCCGTCCTACGAGCAGTACTTC.